These T cell receptor beta chains were read from a single sample in a study of T cells after yellow fever vaccination. From the 5' RACE reads, TCRdb called clonotypes with MiXCR, one entry per CDR3 protein. The sample holds 450,000 to 550,000 distinct CDR3 sequences, just over 20% seen once. The source material was PBMCs, sampled about 20 days after the first yellow fever vaccination. The receptors come from a young man who received the YFV17D yellow fever vaccine. CDR3s include the opening cysteine and the closing phenylalanine or tryptophan. The order of the fields is clone size, J gene, D gene, V gene, CDR3 DNA, CDR3 protein. The D gene is left open where the match is weak. Clone size appears in some rows only: once, few, many, or a class for an expanded clone.

few | TRBJ2-2 | . | TRBV4-1 | TGCGCCAGCAGCCAGGGGGCAGATGCCGGGGAGCTGTTTTTT | CASSQGADAGELFF
once | TRBJ2-7 | . | TRBV20-1 | TGCAGTGCTTATGGCGGGACGAGCCCTTTCGTCAACGCGCAGTACTTC | CSAYGGTSPFVNAQYF
few | TRBJ2-2 | TRBD2 | TRBV20-1 | TGCAGTGCTAGAGATGAGAGACTAGCGGGTGCCTCGAACACCGGGGAGCTGTTTTTT | CSARDERLAGASNTGELFF
few | TRBJ1-1 | . | TRBV20-1 | TGCAGCCTATCCAGGGGCCCGAACACTGAAGCTTTCTTT | CSLSRGPNTEAFF
. | TRBJ2-3 | . | TRBV30 | TGTGCCTGGAGGGACCGAAGCACAGATACGCAGTATTTT | CAWRDRSTDTQYF
. | TRBJ2-3 | TRBD2 | TRBV18 | TGTGCCAGCTCATCGAGTAGCGGGGGCCGTACAGATACGCAGTATTTT | CASSSSSGGRTDTQYF
. | TRBJ1-3 | . | TRBV6-1 | TGTGCCAGCAGCCGGGAGGGGGTGTCCTCTGGAAACACCATATATTTT | CASSREGVSSGNTIYF
. | TRBJ1-5 | . | TRBV4-3 | TGCGCCAGCAGCCAAGATTGGTACGGAGATCAGCCCCAGCATTTT | CASSQDWYGDQPQHF
. | TRBJ2-5 | . | TRBV7-7 | TGTGCCAGCAGCTCACAGAACCAAGAGACCCAGTACTTC | CASSSQNQETQYF
few | TRBJ1-2 | . | TRBV12-3/TRBV12-4 | TGTGCCAGCAGTGACCGGGCGGAGCATGGCTACACCTTC | CASSDRAEHGYTF
few | TRBJ2-7 | . | TRBV7-3 | TGTGCCAGCAGCTTAACCCCGGGAGCCGAGCAGTACTTC | CASSLTPGAEQYF
. | TRBJ2-5 | TRBD1 | TRBV30 | TGTGCCTGGAGTGAAGGGGGCGGTGAGACCCAGTACTTC | CAWSEGGGETQYF
once | TRBJ1-4 | . | TRBV3-1 | TGTGCCAGCAGCCAAGATGTCGGGGGGGCCGGAAAACTGTTTTTT | CASSQDVGGAGKLFF
. | TRBJ2-3 | TRBD2 | TRBV5-1 | TGCGCCAGCAGACTAGCGGGGGCAGATACGCAGTATTTT | CASRLAGADTQYF
few | TRBJ1-1 | . | TRBV14 | TGTGCCAGCAGCCAAATATGGGGCGCTGAAGCTTTCTTT | CASSQIWGAEAFF
once | TRBJ2-2 | . | TRBV25-1 | TGTGCCAGTTCCCGAGTGACCACCGGGGAGCTGTTTTTT | CASSRVTTGELFF
. | TRBJ2-7 | . | TRBV2 | TGTGCCAGCAGCCCGGAGGGGGGGAGCTCCTACGAGCAGTACTTC | CASSPEGGSSYEQYF
few | TRBJ1-3 | . | TRBV7-9 | TGTGCCAGCAGCTTAGAAGATCGAAACACCATATATTTT | CASSLEDRNTIYF
. | TRBJ2-2 | TRBD2 | TRBV6-5 | TGTGCCAGCAGTTACGCGGGGGCGAACACCGGGGAGCTGTTTTTT | CASSYAGANTGELFF
. | TRBJ2-1 | TRBD2 | TRBV6-2/TRBV6-3 | TGTGCCAGCAGTTACCCTGCTCTGCGGGGGGGGCCTACCTACAATGAGCAGTTCTTC | CASSYPALRGGPTYNEQFF
many | TRBJ2-3 | TRBD1 | TRBV7-2 | TGTGCCAGCAGCCCCACCTGGACAGGAGGCACAGATACGCAGTATTTT | CASSPTWTGGTDTQYF
. | TRBJ1-1 | . | TRBV15 | TGTGCCACCAGCAGAGAGAACAGGTGGTCCACTGAAGCTTTCTTT | CATSRENRWSTEAFF
few | TRBJ2-4 | . | TRBV10-3 | TGTGCCATCAGTGATTCCCAGGCCAAAAACATTCAGTACTTC | CAISDSQAKNIQYF
. | TRBJ1-2 | . | TRBV28 | TGTGCCAGCAGTCCCCGTGGGGGTTCGGTCGGCTACACCTTC | CASSPRGGSVGYTF
few | TRBJ2-4 | TRBD1 | TRBV20-1 | TGCAGTGCTTTCGGACAGGGGGCGGTCAACATTCAGTACTTC | CSAFGQGAVNIQYF
few | TRBJ2-1 | TRBD2 | TRBV5-1 | TGCGCCAGCAGCTTACTACTAGCGGGGATCGACAATGAGCAGTTCTTC | CASSLLLAGIDNEQFF
few | TRBJ1-1 | TRBD1 | TRBV5-1 | TGCGCCAGCAGCCCGGGACAGGGGGTGAACACTGAAGCTTTCTTT | CASSPGQGVNTEAFF
many | TRBJ2-1 | TRBD2 | TRBV4-3 | TGCGCCAGCAGCCAAGATCTCTCGCTAGCGGGGGGTAATGAGCAGTTCTTC | CASSQDLSLAGGNEQFF
. | TRBJ2-5 | . | TRBV30 | TGTGCCTGGAGTACAAGCCAAGAGACCCAGTACTTC | CAWSTSQETQYF
. | TRBJ2-3 | TRBD1 | TRBV24-1 | TGTGCCACCAGTGATCCCAGGGGGCTGGGCACAGATACGCAGTATTTT | CATSDPRGLGTDTQYF
. | TRBJ2-2 | . | TRBV11-1 | TGTGCCAGCAGCTTAATCGTCAGGGAAAAGCTAGCCACCGGGGAGCTGTTTTTT | CASSLIVREKLATGELFF
. | TRBJ2-2 | . | TRBV10-3 | TGTGCCATCAGTGAGACCGGGAGGAACACCGGGGAGCTGTTTTTT | CAISETGRNTGELFF
. | TRBJ2-1 | . | TRBV20-1 | TGCAGTGCCACGAAGTACAATGAGCAGTTCTTC | CSATKYNEQFF
many | TRBJ1-2 | . | TRBV12-3/TRBV12-4 | TGTGCCAGCAGTTTCTCAGCTCCGGGGGCTGACGGGGGTTTTAATGGCTACACCTTC | CASSFSAPGADGGFNGYTF
. | TRBJ2-5 | . | TRBV6-2/TRBV6-3 | TGTGCCAGCAGTTACTCATCGCAAGGGTTCCAAGAGACCCAGTACTTC | CASSYSSQGFQETQYF
. | TRBJ1-5 | . | TRBV6-2/TRBV6-3 | TGTGCCAGCAGTTACCCCCAGGGGAATCAGCCCCAGCATTTT | CASSYPQGNQPQHF
. | TRBJ2-5 | TRBD2 | TRBV11-2 | TGTGCCAGCAGCAGCACCGGGACTAGCGGGGGGTCCCAAGAGACCCAGTACTTC | CASSSTGTSGGSQETQYF
few | TRBJ1-4 | . | TRBV3-1 | TGTGCCAGCAGCCAAGATCATCCCGCGACCCCCGGACGGGAAAAACTGTTTTTT | CASSQDHPATPGREKLFF
. | TRBJ2-5 | TRBD2 | TRBV11-2 | TGTGCCAGCAGCTACGGGGGGACAGAGACCCAGTACTTC | CASSYGGTETQYF
. | TRBJ1-6 | . | TRBV7-9 | TGTGCCAGCAGCTTCGGACGGGGGGTAAATTCACCCCTCCACTTT | CASSFGRGVNSPLHF
few | TRBJ1-1 | . | TRBV30 | TGTGCCTGGAGTGCCTTACAGCGTTTCCTCCAGAACACTGAAGCTTTCTTT | CAWSALQRFLQNTEAFF
few | TRBJ1-2 | . | TRBV10-3 | TGTGCCATTACTATCGGGACGGGTTATGGCTACACCTTC | CAITIGTGYGYTF
. | TRBJ2-5 | . | TRBV12-3/TRBV12-4 | TGTGCCAGCAGAATAGCGATAGAGACCCAGTACTTC | CASRIAIETQYF
. | TRBJ2-3 | . | TRBV6-2/TRBV6-3 | TGTGCCAGCAGTCCCTCGGAGGGGGGGAGAGAAGATACGCAGTATTTT | CASSPSEGGREDTQYF
few | TRBJ1-1 | TRBD1 | TRBV3-1 | TGTGCCAGCAGCCAGTACGGGACAGCGAACACTGAAGCTTTCTTT | CASSQYGTANTEAFF
few | TRBJ2-3 | TRBD2 | TRBV20-1 | TGCAGTGCTAGGGGGACTAGCGGGGAAACAGATACGCAGTATTTT | CSARGTSGETDTQYF
. | TRBJ1-5 | TRBD1 | TRBV7-3 | TGTGCCAGCAGCCCCCGGGACAGGGCTATCCAGCCCCAGCATTTT | CASSPRDRAIQPQHF
few | TRBJ2-3 | . | TRBV4-2 | TGTGCCAGCAGCTCGGGGCCCACTGGGCCGGATACGCAGTATTTT | CASSSGPTGPDTQYF